This passage covers 26 T cell receptor beta chains from one sample sequenced in a study of T cells in Graves' hyperthyroidism and ophthalmopathy. TCR beta CDR3 regions were amplified from RNA. Initially, a first-round RT-PCR of the TCR CDR3 employed the HTBI primer set. TCRdb fed the multiplex PCR reads into MiXCR, producing one record per CDR3 protein. The sample has fewer than 450,000 distinct CDR3 sequences, roughly 15% seen once; the top ten hold approximately 19%. What was sequenced was blood. Receptors originate from a woman aged 55-70 years with Graves' ophthalmopathy.

This clonotype was picked up many times. This sequence joins TRBV11-1 and TRBJ2-2, with unresolved D. This CDR3 spans 14 amino acids. The germline V gene has CDR1 SGHAT and CDR2 FQDESV (reference sequence). V was trimmed by 1 base and J by 1 base, leaving 4 bases between them. The CDR3 protein is CASSLDQNTGELFF. The CDR3 bases are TGTGCCAGCAGCTTAGACCAGAACACCGGGGAGCTGTTTTTT.

V gene TRBV19 combines with J gene TRBJ1-5, with unresolved D. The CDR3 has 15 amino acids. Trimming removed 4 bases from V and 11 bases from J, with 21 bases in between. The germline V gene encodes CDR1 LNHDA and CDR2 SQIVND (reference sequence). The CDR3 is CASSNPGRVPLAQHF. The CDR3 DNA reads TGTGCCAGTAGTAACCCGGGAAGGGTCCCTCTAGCCCAGCATTTT.

Ten or more counts support this clonotype. In DNA, the CDR3 is TGTGCCAGCAGCCCCGATGGGGCGGGAGGGCTCAAAAACATTCAGTACTTC. Amino acids: CASSPDGAGGLKNIQYF. The chain uses TRBV3-1 and TRBJ2-4; the match to TRBD2 covers 9 bases. The CDR3 extends over 17 amino acids. Germline assignment: CDR1 LGHDT and CDR2 YNNKEL (reference sequence). Losses at the gene ends were 4 bases for V and 3 bases for J; bases not matched to a gene: 10.

The rearrangement links TRBV12-5 to TRBJ1-1; TRBD1 matches at 8 bases. V lost 3 bases to trimming and J lost 1 base; unmatched junction nucleotides: 1. CDR3 length: 14 amino acids. Germline lookup yields CDR1 LGHNT and CDR2 FRNRAP. The CDR3 spells CASGFGTGNTEAFF. The CDR3, as DNA: TGTGCTAGTGGTTTCGGGACAGGGAACACTGAAGCTTTCTTT.

This clonotype was seen a few times. The chain employs TRBV7-2 and TRBJ2-7, with TRBD2 identical over 9 bases. Trimming cost V 5 bases and J 4 bases; bases outside gene matches: 12. The germline V gene encodes CDR1 SGHTA and CDR2 FQGNSA. The CDR3 totals 16 residues. In nucleotides, the CDR3 is TGTGCCAGCAGCCCCCCCCACCTAGCGGGATGGTACGAGCAGTACTTC. Translation: CASSPPHLAGWYEQYF.

This clonotype showed up many times. The V and J genes are TRBV3-1 and TRBJ2-1; 7 bases are a match to TRBD1. V shed 1 base, J shed 4 bases, and the junction held 1 base outside the gene matches. Germline V gene sequence: CDR1 LGHDT, CDR2 YNNKEL (reference sequence). The CDR3 totals 14 residues. Written as DNA, the CDR3 is TGTGCCAGCAGCCAAGTGGACAGGTACAATGAGCAGTTCTTC. Translating gives CASSQVDRYNEQFF.

This clonotype was found a few times. The rearrangement links TRBV14 to TRBJ2-7; D remains unclear. CDR3 length: 13 amino acids. Trimming stripped 4 bases from V and 6 bases from J, with 13 bases between. Germline CDR1 is SGHDN and CDR2 is FVKESK. The CDR3 region is CASSPGPKGEQYF. The DNA of the CDR3 is TGTGCCAGCAGCCCCGGACCAAAGGGCGAGCAGTACTTC. Combining the CDR3 with reference TRBV14 and TRBJ2-7 gives the whole variable domain EAGVTQFPSHSVIEKGQTVTLRCDPISGHDNLYWYRRVMGKEIKFLLHFVKESKQDESGMPNNRFLAERTGGTYSTLKVQPAELEDSGVYFCASSPGPKGEQYFGPGTRLTVT.

This clonotype showed up just a few times. This chain joins TRBV5-4 and TRBJ2-2, with a weak D call TRBD2 (6 bases). The V end was cut by 1 base, the J end by 0 bases, with 13 bases between. The CDR3 totals 17 residues. Germline-derived CDR1 and CDR2 are SGHNT and YYREEE (reference sequence). This CDR3 reads CASSLPSSASNTGELFF. CDR3 in DNA: TGTGCCAGCAGCTTGCCTTCTAGCGCATCGAACACCGGGGAGCTGTTTTTT.

V usage is TRBV19 and J usage is TRBJ1-5; maybe TRBD1 (5 bases). CDR1 is LNHDA, CDR2 SQIVND, per germline (reference sequence). The germline V and J ends were trimmed by 9 bases and 10 bases, with 19 bases remaining between them. The CDR3 is 13 residues long. CDR3 DNA sequence: TGTGCCAGCCGGGACTCTGTCGTGGGTCCCCAGCATTTT. Its translation: CASRDSVVGPQHF.

This clonotype came up many times. The V and J genes are TRBV12-3 or TRBV12-4 and TRBJ1-2; TRBD1 matches 9 bases. V shed 4 bases and J 6 bases; nucleotides not matched to a gene: 12. This CDR3 comprises 16 residues. The CDR3 region has the DNA TGTGCCAGCAGTTCGACGGACAGGGGCTCGGTCGATGGCTACACCTTC. It translates to CASSSTDRGSVDGYTF.

This clonotype was picked up a small number of times. The chain employs TRBV5-1 and TRBJ2-5; the D gene is possibly TRBD1 (6 bases). CDR1 SGHRS and CDR2 YFSETQ come from the germline V gene. The V and J ends lost 0 bases and 5 bases respectively, with 14 bases between them. There are 15 residues in the CDR3. This CDR3 reads CASSLADITGETQYF. CDR3 bases: TGCGCCAGCAGCTTGGCCGACATCACAGGGGAGACCCAGTACTTC.

The V and J genes are TRBV5-1 and TRBJ1-2; 8 bases agree with TRBD1. Trimming removed 0 bases from V and 6 bases from J; junction bases left unmatched: 7. CDR3 size: 15 residues. Per the germline V gene, CDR1 is SGHRS and CDR2 is YFSETQ. CDR3 amino acids: CASSLGLDRADGYTF. For the CDR3, the DNA is TGCGCCAGCAGCTTGGGCCTGGACAGGGCAGATGGCTACACCTTC.

This clonotype was seen ten or more times. The CDR3 loop reads CASSPLGGALGNTEAFF. For the CDR3, the DNA is TGTGCCAGCAGTCCCCTCGGAGGCGCCCTCGGGAACACTGAAGCTTTCTTT. This sequence joins TRBV27 and TRBJ1-1; D unclear. The V end lost 5 bases, the J end lost 1 base, and 20 bases lay between the germline ends. CDR3 size: 17 residues. The germline V gene has CDR1 MNHEY and CDR2 SMNVEV (reference sequence).

This clonotype was recorded a few times. The chain has TRBV6-5 and TRBJ1-1; a possible D gene is TRBD1 (5 bases). Germline V gives CDR1 MNHEY, CDR2 SVGAGI. This CDR3 is 16 amino acids long. Trimming left V 4 bases short and J 3 bases short, with 18 bases between. The CDR3 here is CASSSPRVTGHTEAFF. The CDR3 coding sequence is TGTGCCAGCAGTTCCCCCCGGGTTACAGGCCACACTGAAGCTTTCTTT.

This clonotype was seen at least ten times. The chain carries TRBV20-1 and TRBJ2-1, with D possibly being TRBD2 (5 bases). CDR1 and CDR2 (germline): DFQATT, SNEGSKA (reference sequence). The CDR3 has 13 amino acids. V was trimmed by 1 base and J by 7 bases, leaving 11 bases between them. This CDR3 is CSARVGSENEQFF. CDR3 nucleotide sequence: TGCAGTGCTAGAGTGGGGAGCGAGAATGAGCAGTTCTTC.

This clonotype occurred many times. The chain joins TRBV28 to TRBJ2-2; the D is unclear. Looked up from germline, CDR1 is MDHEN and CDR2 is SYDVKM. The V gene lost 3 bases and the J gene lost 3 bases, with 5 bases spanning the gap. CDR3 length: 13 residues. CDR3 nucleotide sequence: TGTGCCAGCAGTTTTACGGACACCGGGGAGCTGTTTTTT. It is translated as CASSFTDTGELFF. The variable domain in full, completed from reference TRBV28 and TRBJ2-2, reads DVKVTQSSRYLVKRTGEKVFLECVQDMDHENMFWYRQDPGLGLRLIYFSYDVKMKEKGDIPEGYSVSREKKERFSLILESASTNQTSMYLCASSFTDTGELFFGEGSRLTVL.

The chain employs TRBV6-1 and TRBJ2-2; 14 nucleotides align to TRBD2. Looked up from germline, CDR1 is MNHNS and CDR2 is SASEGT. This CDR3 spans 16 amino acids. The ends lost 5 bases at V and 8 bases at J; junction bases unmatched: 7. CDR3 nucleotide sequence: TGTGCCAGCAGTCACCCGGGACTAGCGGGAGTAGGGGAGCTGTTTTTT. It translates to CASSHPGLAGVGELFF.

In its sample, this clonotype was seen many times. The CDR3 nucleotides read TGTGCCAGTAGGACTAGCGGGAGCGGGAACTCGGGGAATGAGCAGTTCTTC. This codes for CASRTSGSGNSGNEQFF. The chain recombines TRBV19 with TRBJ2-1; 12 nucleotides agree with TRBD2. Germline values: CDR1 LNHDA, CDR2 SQIVND (reference sequence). V was pared by 6 bases and J by 7 bases, with 13 bases of the junction left unmatched. The CDR3 runs to 17 residues.

Many counts were recorded for this clonotype. The genes are TRBV5-1 and TRBJ2-2, with TRBD1 identical over 7 bases. CDR1 SGHRS and CDR2 YFSETQ come from the germline V gene. CDR3 length equals 17 residues. V dropped 3 bases and J dropped 4; count of bases not matched to a gene: 12. The DNA for the CDR3 is TGCGCCAGCAGCTCCAGACAGGGTACGGCGGCCACCGGGGAGCTGTTTTTT. It yields the protein CASSSRQGTAATGELFF. The whole variable domain, filled in from reference TRBV5-1 and TRBJ2-2, reads KAGVTQTPRYLIKTRGQQVTLSCSPISGHRSVSWYQQTPGQGLQFLFEYFSETQRNKGNFPGRFSGRQFSNSRSEMNVSTLELGDSALYLCASSSRQGTAATGELFFGEGSRLTVL.

J is TRBJ1-2 and V is TRBV7-9; D call uncertain. CDR1 SEHNR and CDR2 FQNEAQ come from the germline V gene (reference sequence). CDR3 length: 11 amino acids. The CDR3, as DNA: TGTGCGCCGGGTCGCCTTTATGGCTACACCTTC. The encoded protein is CAPGRLYGYTF.

The table lists this clonotype with many counts. J is TRBJ2-1 and V is TRBV11-1, with 7 bases fitting TRBD1. The trim removed 1 base at V and 6 bases at J, leaving 6 bases unmatched. CDR3 length: 15 residues. CDR1 SGHAT and CDR2 FQDESV come from the germline V gene (reference sequence). This CDR3 is CASSLETGYPNEQFF. The CDR3 DNA sequence: TGTGCCAGCAGCTTAGAGACAGGGTACCCCAATGAGCAGTTCTTC.

Many counts were recorded for this clonotype. The rearrangement links TRBV6-1 to TRBJ2-7; 7 bases are shared with TRBD1. Per germline, CDR1 MNHNS and CDR2 SASEGT. CDR3 length: 14 residues. With V trimmed by 6 bases and J by 2 bases, 7 bases remained unmatched. Written as DNA, the CDR3 is TGTGCCAGCAGCCTCAGGGGGTATCCCTACGAGCAGTACTTC. Protein sequence: CASSLRGYPYEQYF.

This clonotype has a count of ten or more. This rearrangement joins TRBV12-3 or TRBV12-4 to TRBJ2-1; 7 bases map to TRBD1. The trim removed 7 bases at V and 10 bases at J, leaving 13 bases unmatched. The length of the CDR3 is 14 residues. CDR3 in DNA: TGTGCCAGCACCCTAACGCGCAGGGGGTACGAGCAGTTCTTC. Its translation is CASTLTRRGYEQFF.

This clonotype came up many times. The J gene is TRBJ2-7, the V gene TRBV20-1, with 7 bases aligning to TRBD2. The V segment lost 5 bases and the J segment 0 bases; nucleotides outside the gene matches: 4. Germline CDR1 is DFQATT and CDR2 is SNEGSKA (reference sequence). The CDR3 has 13 amino acids. The CDR3 region is CSARGVNSYEQYF. CDR3 sequence (DNA): TGCAGTGCTCGGGGGGTCAACTCCTACGAGCAGTACTTC.

This clonotype was seen a single time. V usage is TRBV27 and J usage is TRBJ2-6; D perhaps matches TRBD1 (5 bases). Germline CDR1 is MNHEY and CDR2 is SMNVEV (reference sequence). Between the trimmed V and J ends, which lost 1 base and 0 bases, there was a span of 13 bases. The CDR3 loop spans 18 amino acids. CDR3: CASSLYRTRGSGANVLTF. In DNA form, the CDR3 reads TGTGCCAGCAGTTTATATAGGACAAGGGGCTCTGGGGCCAACGTCCTGACTTTC.

This clonotype was counted at least ten times. The chain combines TRBV3-1 with TRBJ2-6; D is ambiguous. V was clipped by 4 bases and J by 0 bases, with 4 bases between them. The CDR3 length is 14 residues. The V gene's germline CDR1 is LGHDT and CDR2 YNNKEL (reference sequence). CDR3 nucleotides: TGTGCCAGCAGCCCGGACTCTGGGGCCAACGTCCTGACTTTC. This encodes CASSPDSGANVLTF.